This TCR beta chain was retrieved from a study of siplizumab effects on memory and regulatory T cells. Trimming cost V 2 bases and J 1 base, with 5 bases left between them. This CDR3 has 13 amino acids. In germline, CDR1 is KGHSH, CDR2 LQKENI. Generated by immunoSEQ multiplex PCR, the TCRdb table keeps only in-frame clones and is missing some. The sample records some 41,000 clones, around 92% being singletons. The chain links TRBV18 to TRBJ2-5; D is ambiguous. This TCR was sampled from a human donor in good health. Sequenced input: naive CD4+ T cells sorted from blood. The CDR3 reads CASSPITQETQYF. The CDR3 DNA sequence: TGTGCCAGCTCACCAATAACCCAAGAGACCCAGTACTTC.